Listed here are 5 T cell receptor beta chains from one sample, sequenced in a study of identical twins. A single record per CDR3 protein comes from TCRdb applying MiXCR to the 5' RACE reads. The sample lists 1.5 million to 2 million distinct CDR3 sequences; around a third were seen once. Sequencing was done on a sample of cord blood. These receptors were taken from a newborn girl in good health.

This clonotype was observed a handful of times. V usage is TRBV12-3 or TRBV12-4 and J usage is TRBJ1-2, with 12 bases matching TRBD1. The trim removed 4 bases at V and 8 bases at J, leaving 5 bases unmatched. This CDR3 is 14 amino acids long. In DNA form, the CDR3 reads TGTGCCAGCAGTTGGGACAGGGGGCTAGAGGGCTACACCTTC. Translating it yields CASSWDRGLEGYTF.

This clonotype is a singleton in its sample. The chain employs TRBV28 and TRBJ2-3; 8 nucleotides agree with TRBD1. The V gene's germline CDR1 is MDHEN and CDR2 SYDVKM. The CDR3 is 18 amino acids. The V segment lost 5 bases and the J segment 2 bases; nucleotides outside the gene matches: 15. The CDR3 protein is CASSPHMYRDRYTDTQYF. CDR3 nucleotide sequence: TGTGCCAGCAGTCCACACATGTACCGGGACAGGTACACAGATACGCAGTATTTT.

This chain connects TRBV20-1 to TRBJ2-1; 13 bases map to TRBD2. CDR1 and CDR2 from the germline V gene are DFQATT and SNEGSKA (reference sequence). This CDR3 is built from 14 residues. Losses at the gene ends were 4 bases for V and 8 bases for J; bases not matched to a gene: 5. The CDR3 DNA follows: TGCAGTGCTACCGGACTAGCGGGAGCCGATGAGCAGTTCTTC. Protein product: CSATGLAGADEQFF.

This clonotype was seen a few times. V usage is TRBV11-2 and J usage is TRBJ1-6; maybe TRBD1 (5 bases). Per the germline V gene, CDR1 is SGHAT and CDR2 is FQNNGV. The CDR3 has 15 residues. Trimming took 4 bases from V and 7 from J, leaving 14 bases between them. CDR3 loop: CASSYPGRTNSPLHF. As DNA, the CDR3 is TGTGCCAGCAGCTACCCGGGACGGACCAATTCACCCCTCCACTTT.

With respect to this clonotype: Possible read error: a much larger clone is one base away. The rearrangement uses TRBV4-1 and TRBJ2-1, with 13 bases matching TRBD2. Germline assignment: CDR1 MGHRA and CDR2 YSYEKL. There are 22 residues in the CDR3. The DNA of the CDR3 is TGCGCCAGCAGCCAAGTACCGATGTACCGGTCCGGGACTAGCGGGAATAACAATGATCAGTTCTTC. This gives the protein CASSQVPMYRSGTSGNNNDQFF.